The 4 T cell receptor beta chains reported below all come from one sample, sequenced in a study of T-cell memory formation after mild COVID-19. TCRdb reprocessed the 5' RACE reads via MiXCR and lists one record per CDR3 protein. The table shows some 57,000 distinct CDR3 sequences, with about 12% occurring only once. The sequencing sample was made of PBMCs or a T cell subset sorted from them (not recorded which). The receptor source for this set is a man aged 18 to 35 who had mild COVID-19 (a few samples of this study predate the infection). Cell type and time point are not known.

Many counts were recorded for this clonotype. The chain carries TRBV12-3 or TRBV12-4 and TRBJ2-6, with a tentative D call TRBD1 (5 bases). The CDR3 is 15 residues long. V was shortened by 7 bases and J by 4 bases, with 14 bases between the two germline ends. CDR3 nucleotides: TGTGCCAGCACCGTAGGGGCGCGGGGGGCCAACGTCCTGACTTTC. The encoded protein is CASTVGARGANVLTF.

The rearrangement uses TRBV4-1 and TRBJ1-1; 8 bases line up with TRBD1. J gave up 1 base and V 4 bases, and 5 bases lay outside the gene matches. Germline lookup yields CDR1 MGHRA and CDR2 YSYEKL. This CDR3 has 15 amino acids. The CDR3: CASSPGDRGNTEAFF. The CDR3 DNA is TGCGCCAGCAGCCCCGGTGACAGGGGGAACACTGAAGCTTTCTTT.

The rearrangement uses TRBV7-3 and TRBJ2-3; 7 bases line up with TRBD2. After removal of 5 bases from V and 0 bases from J, the junction contained 11 bases not matched to a gene. This CDR3 region has 17 residues. The V gene's germline CDR1 is SGHTA and CDR2 FQGTGA. The CDR3 sequence: CASSGLSGGHSTDTQYF. The CDR3 nucleotides read TGTGCCAGCAGCGGTCTGTCGGGGGGTCATAGCACAGATACGCAGTATTTT.

The CDR3 sequence is CASSVLADTPGTGELFF. CDR3 nucleotides: TGTGCCAGCAGCGTACTAGCGGACACCCCGGGGACCGGGGAGCTGTTTTTT. The chain carries TRBV27 and TRBJ2-2; 8 bases line up with TRBD2. J lost 5 bases, V lost 6 bases, and 14 bases had no gene match. This CDR3 is 17 amino acids long. In germline, CDR1 is MNHEY, CDR2 SMNVEV (reference sequence).